One sample yielded the 26 T cell receptor beta chains listed below, sequenced in a study of T cell repertoires in ileal Crohn's disease. The protocol was immunoSEQ multiplex PCR, while the TCRdb copy is restricted to in-frame clones and leaves out a portion. The sample holds 4,000 to 5,000 clones; 74% are singletons and the top ten take about 6.9%. The sequenced sample was ileal tissue. The receptors come from an adult with Crohn's disease.

This clone was counted a few times. The V gene is TRBV6-5, the J gene TRBJ2-7, with a tentative D call TRBD1 (6 bases). The CDR3 totals 14 residues. The V gene lost 5 bases and the J gene lost 2 bases, with 13 bases spanning the gap. CDR1 and CDR2 (germline): MNHEY, SVGAGI. The CDR3: CASSEGDTPYEQYF. The CDR3 DNA is TGTGCCAGCAGTGAGGGGGACACCCCCTACGAGCAGTACTTC.

This clone is a singleton in its sample. The chain links TRBV4-3 to TRBJ2-7; possibly TRBD1 for D (6 bases). This CDR3 spans 14 amino acids. Germline V CDR1 and CDR2: LGHNA, YSLEER. Trimming pared 6 bases from V and 6 bases from J, leaving 18 bases between. The CDR3 DNA sequence: TGCGCCAGCAGACCACCGCAGGGGCAACGCGAGCAGTACTTC. Translated, it gives CASRPPQGQREQYF.

V gene TRBV5-6 combines with J gene TRBJ1-2; TRBD1 might be the D (5 bases). Trimming left V 3 bases short and J 4 bases short, with 16 bases between. The CDR3 loop spans 15 amino acids. In germline, CDR1 is SGHDT, CDR2 YYEEEE. This CDR3 is CASSSRVLLGYGYTF. Written as DNA, the CDR3 is TGTGCCAGCAGCTCCAGGGTCCTCCTAGGCTATGGCTACACCTTC.

The chain combines TRBV15 with TRBJ2-1; 15 nucleotides match TRBD2. The V and J ends lost 7 bases and 4 bases, in that order; junction bases with no gene match: 5. Germline V CDR1 and CDR2: LNHNV, YYDKDF (reference sequence). The CDR3 consists of 16 residues. As DNA, the CDR3 is TGTGCCACCATCGCCGGGACTAGCGGGGGGTACAATGAGCAGTTCTTC. As protein: CATIAGTSGGYNEQFF.

The chain is built from TRBV7-2 and TRBJ1-6; D ambiguous. The CDR3 spans 13 residues. Per germline, CDR1 SGHTA and CDR2 FQGNSA. Trimming left V 1 base short and J 9 bases short, with 7 bases between. The DNA of the CDR3 is TGTGCCAGCAGCTTAGGAGGGATTTCACCCCTCCACTTT. Translation: CASSLGGISPLHF.

This clone was detected only once. The rearrangement joins TRBV11-2 to TRBJ1-2, with D possibly TRBD1 on 5 matching bases. The length of the CDR3 is 13 residues. V lost 5 bases and J 2 bases, leaving 9 bases between the germline ends. The germline gives CDR1 SGHAT, CDR2 FQNNGV. The CDR3 DNA sequence: TGTGCCAGCAGCCCAGGGCTGAACTATGGCTACACCTTC. Protein: CASSPGLNYGYTF.

The V call is TRBV10-3, the J call TRBJ1-2; unclear D gene. Trimming took 0 bases from V and 5 from J, leaving 7 bases between them. Germline values: CDR1 ENHRY, CDR2 SYGVKD. The CDR3 is 13 amino acids. CDR3 residues: CAISESPGYGYTF. Here the CDR3 DNA reads TGTGCCATCAGTGAGTCGCCGGGGTATGGCTACACCTTC.

The chain joins TRBV6-1 to TRBJ1-1, with TRBD1 identical over 8 bases. Per the germline V gene, CDR1 is MNHNS and CDR2 is SASEGT. The J segment lost 5 bases and the V segment lost 0 bases, leaving 5 bases of the junction unmatched. The CDR3 totals 15 residues. DNA of the CDR3: TGTGCCAGCAGTGAAGCAAGGGACAGGTTTACTGAAGCTTTCTTT. This sequence encodes CASSEARDRFTEAFF.

The table lists this clone with a count of one. This chain joins TRBV10-3 and TRBJ1-2; tentative D call: TRBD1 (5 bases). The length of the CDR3 is 14 residues. Germline loops: CDR1 ENHRY, CDR2 SYGVKD. The germline V and J ends were trimmed by 7 bases and 4 bases, with 16 bases remaining between them. DNA of the CDR3: TGTGCCATCACCACAAAAAGGGACTCCTATGGCTACACCTTC. Translated, it gives CAITTKRDSYGYTF.

This clone occurred a few times. The V call is TRBV28, the J call TRBJ1-1, with 8 bases fitting TRBD1. The CDR3 has 14 residues. The germline V gene has CDR1 MDHEN and CDR2 SYDVKM. The V gene end was trimmed by 4 bases and the J gene end by 4 bases; junction bases not matched to a gene: 5. The CDR3 loop is CASSSTTGGTEAFF. DNA for the CDR3: TGTGCCAGCAGTTCCACCACAGGGGGCACTGAAGCTTTCTTT. The full variable domain, rest sourced from reference TRBV28 and TRBJ1-1, is DVKVTQSSRYLVKRTGEKVFLECVQDMDHENMFWYRQDPGLGLRLIYFSYDVKMKEKGDIPEGYSVSREKKERFSLILESASTNQTSMYLCASSSTTGGTEAFFGQGTRLTVV.

The chain recombines TRBV7-3 with TRBJ2-3, with a weak D call TRBD2 (7 bases). Germline values: CDR1 SGHTA, CDR2 FQGTGA. The CDR3 is 14 residues long. V lost 5 bases and J lost 2, with 11 bases in between. The CDR3 DNA sequence: TGTGCCAGCAGCGGGGGGGCCTCCACAGATACGCAGTATTTT. This gives the protein CASSGGASTDTQYF.

The gene calls are TRBV5-1 and TRBJ2-7, with D possibly TRBD2 on 6 matching bases. V was pared by 2 bases and J by 2 bases, with 14 bases between. Germline assignment: CDR1 SGHRS and CDR2 YFSETQ. The CDR3 covers 15 residues. CDR3 DNA sequence: TGCGCCAGCAGCTTATTGAGCCGGGGGACCTACGAGCAGTACTTC. Its translation is CASSLLSRGTYEQYF.

This clone was seen a handful of times. The chain employs TRBV28 and TRBJ1-5; 7 positions agree with TRBD1. The CDR3 consists of 16 residues. Looked up from germline, CDR1 is MDHEN and CDR2 is SYDVKM. V was pared by 5 bases and J by 3 bases, with 10 bases of the junction left unmatched. In DNA, the CDR3 is TGTGCCAGCAGTGTCCCCACAGGGGAAAACAATCAGCCCCAGCATTTT. Amino acid sequence: CASSVPTGENNQPQHF.

The chain employs TRBV30 and TRBJ2-2; no firm D call. The CDR3 length is 11 residues. V lost 1 base and J 11 bases, leaving 8 bases between the germline ends. Per the germline V gene, CDR1 is GTSNPN and CDR2 is SVGIG (reference sequence). The CDR3 bases are TGTGCCTGGAGTGAAGAGGTTGAGCTGTTTTTT. Encoded protein: CAWSEEVELFF.

This chain links TRBV6-1 with TRBJ1-1; possible D gene TRBD1, 5 bases. Germline-derived CDR1 and CDR2 are MNHNS and SASEGT. This CDR3 is 12 amino acids long. Trimming shortened V by 5 bases and J by 1 base, and 5 bases separated the two germline ends. DNA of the CDR3: TGTGCCAGCAGTAGGGGGAACACTGAAGCTTTCTTT. Protein sequence: CASSRGNTEAFF.

The chain uses TRBV19 and TRBJ2-7; maybe TRBD1 (6 bases). There are 14 residues in the CDR3. The V gene's germline CDR1 is LNHDA and CDR2 SQIVND (reference sequence). V dropped 7 bases and J dropped 0 bases, with 13 bases sitting between them. CDR3 loop: CASNQGLTSYEQYF. CDR3 DNA sequence: TGTGCCAGTAACCAGGGGCTAACCTCCTACGAGCAGTACTTC.

This clone was observed a handful of times. This chain connects TRBV5-1 to TRBJ1-3, with a weak D call TRBD1 (6 bases). Between the trimmed V and J ends, which lost 0 bases and 0 bases, there was a span of 10 bases. CDR3 length: 16 residues. Germline V gives CDR1 SGHRS, CDR2 YFSETQ. The CDR3 spells CASSLAGVNSGNTIYF. The CDR3 region has the DNA TGCGCCAGCAGCTTGGCAGGGGTCAACTCTGGAAACACCATATATTTT.

The V and J genes are TRBV7-9 and TRBJ1-1; TRBD1 matches 7 bases. The V and J ends lost 3 bases and 4 bases, in that order; junction bases with no gene match: 8. Germline CDR1 SEHNR, CDR2 FQNEAQ (reference sequence). The CDR3 is 15 residues long. CDR3 protein: CASSFPTGASTEAFF. CDR3 in DNA: TGTGCCAGCAGCTTCCCTACAGGGGCGAGCACTGAAGCTTTCTTT.

In its sample, this clone ranks as medium-sized. The rearrangement joins TRBV5-4 to TRBJ1-1; D uncertain. The CDR3 runs to 13 residues. In germline, CDR1 is SGHNT, CDR2 YYREEE (reference sequence). Trimming removed 2 bases at V and 1 base at J, with 6 bases between. The CDR3 loop is CASSLQRNTEAFF. In nucleotides, the CDR3 is TGTGCCAGCAGCTTACAGAGGAACACTGAAGCTTTCTTT.

The genes are TRBV7-9 and TRBJ1-1, with no clear D. The CDR3 totals 12 residues. CDR1 is SEHNR, CDR2 FQNEAQ, per germline (reference sequence). Trimming shortened V by 2 bases and J by 7 bases, and 8 bases separated the two germline ends. The CDR3 reads CASSLMRFEAFF. The CDR3 DNA sequence: TGTGCCAGCAGCTTAATGAGGTTTGAAGCTTTCTTT.

Relative to its sample, this clone is medium-sized. This chain uses TRBV30 with TRBJ1-2; TRBD1 aligns across 11 bases. V lost 1 base and J lost 4; bases outside the gene matches: 5. There are 15 residues in the CDR3. Germline values: CDR1 GTSNPN, CDR2 SVGIG (reference sequence). CDR3 amino acids: CAWSEGTGGGYGYTF. The CDR3 nucleotides read TGTGCCTGGAGTGAGGGGACAGGGGGGGGCTATGGCTACACCTTC.

The chain's CDR3 is CASSLGAGGPQETQYF. CDR3 in DNA: TGCGCCAGCAGCTTGGGAGCGGGGGGCCCTCAAGAGACCCAGTACTTC. This chain joins TRBV5-1 and TRBJ2-5; TRBD2 agrees at 9 bases. The CDR3 has 16 amino acids. CDR1 is SGHRS, CDR2 YFSETQ, per germline. The V and J ends lost 0 bases and 2 bases, in that order; junction bases with no gene match: 5.

The gene calls are TRBV29-1 and TRBJ2-1; 11 bases map to TRBD2. The CDR3 has 15 amino acids. The ends lost 3 bases at V and 5 bases at J; junction bases unmatched: 6. The germline V gene encodes CDR1 SQVTM and CDR2 ANQGSEA. The CDR3 DNA sequence: TGCAGCGTTGAGGGGACTAGCGGCAACAACAATGAGCAGTTCTTC. Translating gives CSVEGTSGNNNEQFF.

The chain combines TRBV7-9 with TRBJ2-7, with TRBD2 as a possible D gene (7 bases). Trimming cost V 5 bases and J 5 bases, with 19 bases left between them. Per germline, CDR1 SEHNR and CDR2 FQNEAQ (reference sequence). The CDR3 covers 15 residues. CDR3 bases: TGTGCCAGCAGCCCAAGCCGGGGGGCGCCGGACGAGCAGTACTTC. This encodes CASSPSRGAPDEQYF.

The chain has TRBV7-3 and TRBJ2-7, with 9 bases that match TRBD2. This CDR3 has 15 residues. Trimming cost V 2 bases and J 3 bases; bases outside gene matches: 5. Germline V lookup: CDR1 SGHTA, CDR2 FQGTGA. The CDR3 is CASSLLAGVGYEQYF. For the CDR3, the DNA is TGTGCCAGCAGCTTATTAGCGGGGGTGGGCTACGAGCAGTACTTC.

This chain links TRBV5-8 with TRBJ1-5; D uncertain. Per germline, CDR1 SGHTS and CDR2 YDEGEE. V was cut by 4 bases and J by 5 bases, with 13 bases left in between. The CDR3 extends over 14 amino acids. The CDR3 spells CASSPRLGDQPQHF. The CDR3 coding sequence is TGTGCCAGCAGCCCAAGGCTGGGAGATCAGCCCCAGCATTTT.